These T cell receptor beta chains were read from a single sample in a study of blood T cell repertoires in COVID-19. TCRdb keeps only in-frame clones here, not all; method: immunoSEQ multiplex PCR. The table records tens of thousands of clones, 90% of them present only once. The material sequenced was peripheral blood. The receptors shown here come from a human donor in a cohort sampled during active COVID-19. The CDR3 runs from the conserved cysteine through the conserved F or W. Fields, in order: D gene, clone size, J gene, V gene, CDR3 DNA, CDR3 protein. The D gene is left open where the match is weak. Only part of the rows carry a size: once, few, many, or a class if the clone is expanded.

D: .; size: .; J: TRBJ2-3; V: TRBV6-6; DNA: TGTGCCAGCAGTCAGACTCGGAGCACAGATACGCAGTATTTT; CDR3: CASSQTRSTDTQYF
D: TRBD1; size: .; J: TRBJ1-5; V: TRBV7-2; DNA: TGTGCCAGCAGCCTCACAGGGGCCAATCAGCCCCAGCATTTT; CDR3: CASSLTGANQPQHF
D: .; size: .; J: TRBJ2-1; V: TRBV7-3; DNA: TGTGCCAGCAGCTTAACTCCCCAGGCCGAGCAGTTCTTC; CDR3: CASSLTPQAEQFF
D: .; size: few; J: TRBJ2-7; V: TRBV5-1; DNA: TGCGCCAGCAGCTTGGTAACAGGGATCTACCACGAGCAGTACTTC; CDR3: CASSLVTGIYHEQYF
D: TRBD2; size: .; J: TRBJ2-5; V: TRBV11-2; DNA: TGTGCCAGCAGCCTATCGGCGGGTAGCGGGCAAGAGACCCAGTACTTC; CDR3: CASSLSAGSGQETQYF
D: .; size: .; J: TRBJ2-1; V: TRBV23-1; DNA: TGCGCCAGCAGTCAATCGACCGGGAAGGAGCAGTTCTTC; CDR3: CASSQSTGKEQFF
D: TRBD2; size: .; J: TRBJ2-5; V: TRBV5-4; DNA: TGTGCCAGCAGCTTGGCTGCACTAGCGGGAGCTGAGACCCAGTACTTC; CDR3: CASSLAALAGAETQYF
D: .; size: once; J: TRBJ1-1; V: TRBV7-9; DNA: TGTGCCAGCAGCCCCTCAGAGCGCACTGAAGCTTTCTTT; CDR3: CASSPSERTEAFF
D: TRBD1; size: .; J: TRBJ1-2; V: TRBV30; DNA: TGTGCCCGAAGGAGCCGGGACAGGGGCTTTGGCTACACCTTC; CDR3: CARRSRDRGFGYTF
D: TRBD2; size: .; J: TRBJ2-1; V: TRBV5-1; DNA: TGCGCCAGCAGCTGGGGCGGGAGGAATGAGCAGTTCTTC; CDR3: CASSWGGRNEQFF
D: .; size: .; J: TRBJ1-2; V: TRBV10-2; DNA: TGCGCCAGCAGCCGGGATTTAACTTATGGCTACACCTTC; CDR3: CASSRDLTYGYTF
D: TRBD1; size: .; J: TRBJ1-2; V: TRBV30; DNA: TGTGCCTGGAGTGCCCCTCGGACAGGCGGCCGGGGCTACACCTTC; CDR3: CAWSAPRTGGRGYTF
D: TRBD2; size: .; J: TRBJ2-5; V: TRBV18; DNA: TGTGCCAGCTCACCACCGGGCCTAGCGGGGGCCTACCAAGAGACCCAGTACTTC; CDR3: CASSPPGLAGAYQETQYF
D: TRBD1; size: .; J: TRBJ1-4; V: TRBV3-1/TRBV3-2; DNA: TGTGCCAGCAGCCGACAGGGGACAGGGATAAATTTAAAACTGTTTTTT; CDR3: CASSRQGTGINLKLFF
D: TRBD1; size: .; J: TRBJ1-3; V: TRBV5-1; DNA: TGCGCCAGCAGCTTGGAGCTCCGGGACAGGGCGGGAAACACCATATATTTT; CDR3: CASSLELRDRAGNTIYF
D: .; size: .; J: TRBJ2-2; V: TRBV4-2; DNA: TGTGCCAGCAGCCGCCCCAGAGAGGGGGACAGGGAGCTGTTTTTT; CDR3: CASSRPREGDRELFF
D: .; size: .; J: TRBJ2-3; V: TRBV9; DNA: TGTGCCACTAGCCGAGCGGGCCTAAAGCCAGATACGCAGTATTTT; CDR3: CATSRAGLKPDTQYF
D: .; size: .; J: TRBJ2-1; V: TRBV18; DNA: TGTGCCAGCTCACCACCGGGCAGGAACAATGAGCAGTTCTTC; CDR3: CASSPPGRNNEQFF
D: .; size: .; J: TRBJ2-1; V: TRBV18; DNA: TGTGCCAGCTCACCAGGCCGGCAGGGGCCAATCTACAATGAGCAGTTCTTC; CDR3: CASSPGRQGPIYNEQFF
D: TRBD1; size: .; J: TRBJ2-1; V: TRBV10-3; DNA: TGTGCCATGATGCGGGACAGGGCTTACAATGAGCAGTTCTTC; CDR3: CAMMRDRAYNEQFF
D: TRBD1; size: .; J: TRBJ1-1; V: TRBV18; DNA: TGTGCCAGCTCACCGACAGGGATGAACACTGAAGCTTTCTTT; CDR3: CASSPTGMNTEAFF
D: .; size: .; J: TRBJ2-1; V: TRBV7-3; DNA: TGTGCCAGCAGCTCGCAACAGGGTAACGAGCAGTTCTTC; CDR3: CASSSQQGNEQFF
D: TRBD1; size: .; J: TRBJ1-4; V: TRBV19; DNA: TGTGCCAGTAGCAGACTGACAGGGAATGAAAAACTGTTTTTT; CDR3: CASSRLTGNEKLFF
D: .; size: .; J: TRBJ2-1; V: TRBV12-5; DNA: TGTGCTAGTGGTTCGGGGAATGGTGAGCAGTTCTTC; CDR3: CASGSGNGEQFF
D: .; size: .; J: TRBJ2-5; V: TRBV5-1; DNA: TGCGCCAGCAGCTTGGGCCAGGGGCCCTACCAAGAGACCCAGTACTTC; CDR3: CASSLGQGPYQETQYF
D: .; size: .; J: TRBJ2-7; V: TRBV6-4; DNA: TGTGCCAGCTGCGGCGGGGCTAGAGAGGGCTACGAGCAGTACTTC; CDR3: CASCGGAREGYEQYF
D: TRBD2; size: .; J: TRBJ2-7; V: TRBV5-4; DNA: TGTGCCAGCAGCTTGGCGCGGGCTAGCGGGAGCGAGCAGTACTTC; CDR3: CASSLARASGSEQYF
D: .; size: .; J: TRBJ2-1; V: TRBV18; DNA: TGTGCCAGCTCACCTCTTGCGGGGTCCTACAATGAGCAGTTCTTC; CDR3: CASSPLAGSYNEQFF
D: TRBD1; size: .; J: TRBJ1-2; V: TRBV7-6; DNA: TGTGCCAGCAGCAACCGAGACACAGGGGACTATGGCTACACCTTC; CDR3: CASSNRDTGDYGYTF
D: .; size: .; J: TRBJ1-2; V: TRBV5-4; DNA: TGTGCCAGCAGCTCCGGGGGGAACTATGGCTACACCTTC; CDR3: CASSSGGNYGYTF
D: TRBD2; size: .; J: TRBJ2-7; V: TRBV27; DNA: TGTGCCAGCAGTTTATCTCTCGGGGGGTCTGTCGAGCAGTACTTC; CDR3: CASSLSLGGSVEQYF
D: TRBD1; size: .; J: TRBJ1-5; V: TRBV6-5; DNA: TGTGCCAGCAGCGGACAGGGGGCCCTCAATCAGCCCCAGCATTTT; CDR3: CASSGQGALNQPQHF
D: .; size: .; J: TRBJ1-2; V: TRBV5-1; DNA: TGCGCCAGCAGCAAACAACCTGCGGACTATGGCTACACCTTC; CDR3: CASSKQPADYGYTF
D: TRBD2; size: .; J: TRBJ2-2; V: TRBV6-1; DNA: TGTGCCAGCATGGGCGGGAGCGGTTTCGCCGGGGAGCTGTTTTTT; CDR3: CASMGGSGFAGELFF
D: TRBD1; size: once; J: TRBJ2-1; V: TRBV5-5; DNA: TGTGCCAGCAGCTTGGAACAGGGGGCCTACAATGAGCAGTTCTTC; CDR3: CASSLEQGAYNEQFF
D: .; size: .; J: TRBJ1-3; V: TRBV3-1/TRBV3-2; DNA: TGTGCCAGCAGCCAAGGCGGGGGAGGAGGAAACACCATATATTTT; CDR3: CASSQGGGGGNTIYF
D: TRBD2; size: .; J: TRBJ2-2; V: TRBV5-1; DNA: TGCGCCAGCAGCTTCGCTTTTAGCGGGGCGAGCGGGGAGCTGTTTTTT; CDR3: CASSFAFSGASGELFF